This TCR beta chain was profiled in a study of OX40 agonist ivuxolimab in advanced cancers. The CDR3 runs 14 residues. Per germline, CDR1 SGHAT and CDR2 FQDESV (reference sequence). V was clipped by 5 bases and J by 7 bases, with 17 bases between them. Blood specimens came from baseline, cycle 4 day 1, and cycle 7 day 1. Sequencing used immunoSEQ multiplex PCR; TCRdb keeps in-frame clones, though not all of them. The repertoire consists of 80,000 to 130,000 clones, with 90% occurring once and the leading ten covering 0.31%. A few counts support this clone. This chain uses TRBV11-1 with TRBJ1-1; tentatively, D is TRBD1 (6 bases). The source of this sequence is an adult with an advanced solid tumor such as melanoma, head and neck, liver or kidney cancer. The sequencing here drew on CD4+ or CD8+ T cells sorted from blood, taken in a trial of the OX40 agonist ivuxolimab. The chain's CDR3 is CASSPSAGAGEAFF. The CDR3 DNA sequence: TGTGCCAGCAGCCCATCCGCGGGGGCTGGTGAAGCTTTCTTT. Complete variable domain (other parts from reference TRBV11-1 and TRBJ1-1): EAEVAQSPRYKITEKSQAVAFWCDPISGHATLYWYRQILGQGPELLVQFQDESVVDDSQLPKDRFSAERLKGVDSTLKIQPAELGDSAMYLCASSPSAGAGEAFFGQGTRLTVV.